The rows below give T cell receptor beta chains drawn from one sample of a study of T cell repertoires in cytomegalovirus infection. TCRdb passed the reads through MiXCR, listing each CDR3 protein once. The table records 680,000 or so distinct CDR3 sequences, roughly a third of them present only once. The sample comprised PBMCs. The receptors were gathered from a human donor in good health (CMV status not recorded). Some clones in this sample may be carry-over from other donors' samples. Each CDR3 is given with its conserved first and last residue. A D gene is named only where the DNA matches it firmly. Some rows have no size entry. The others give once, few or many, or a class for an expanded clone.

D gene | J gene | V gene | clone size | CDR3 protein | CDR3 DNA
TRBD2 | TRBJ2-3 | TRBV6-5 | - | CASSYGAGGPGGTQYF | TGTGCCAGCAGTTACGGGGCGGGAGGGCCGGGTGGTACGCAGTATTTT
TRBD2 | TRBJ2-1 | TRBV2 | few | CASSETSGVSEQFF | TGTGCCAGCAGTGAAACTAGCGGGGTCAGTGAGCAGTTCTTC
TRBD2 | TRBJ2-1 | TRBV5-1 | - | CASSLALAGEDPFF | TGCGCCAGCAGCTTGGCACTAGCGGGAGAGGATCCGTTCTTC
- | TRBJ2-3 | TRBV11-3 | few | CASSLSTSTDTQYF | TGTGCCAGCAGCTTGAGTACTAGCACAGATACGCAGTATTTT
TRBD1 | TRBJ1-2 | TRBV3-1 | - | CASSQDPGQSYGYTF | TGTGCCAGCAGCCAAGATCCGGGACAGTCCTATGGCTACACCTTC
- | TRBJ2-1 | TRBV27 | - | CASSNPNNEQFF | TGTGCCAGCAGTAACCCTAACAATGAGCAGTTCTTC
- | TRBJ2-1 | TRBV7-3 | - | CASSLGTAPWNEQFF | TGTGCCAGCAGCTTAGGAACAGCTCCCTGGAATGAGCAGTTCTTC
- | TRBJ2-7 | TRBV5-1 | few | CASSLDAAAYEQYF | TGCGCCAGCAGCTTGGATGCAGCCGCCTACGAGCAGTACTTC
TRBD1 | TRBJ2-3 | TRBV6-6 | - | CASSYLRQGAIADTQYF | TGTGCCAGCAGTTACCTACGACAGGGGGCGATCGCAGATACGCAGTATTTT
TRBD2 | TRBJ2-7 | TRBV6-1 | many | CASSGELAGGHEQYF | TGTGCCAGCAGCGGCGAACTAGCGGGAGGTCACGAGCAGTACTTC
- | TRBJ2-7 | TRBV28 | - | CASRHLEGEQYF | TGTGCCAGCAGGCACCTAGAGGGCGAGCAGTACTTC
- | TRBJ1-5 | TRBV7-9 | - | CASSLSRVGRNQPQHF | TGTGCCAGCAGCTTGTCCAGGGTGGGTCGCAATCAGCCCCAGCATTTT
- | TRBJ1-1 | TRBV7-9 | - | CASSLERNGEAFF | TGTGCCAGCAGCTTAGAACGGAACGGTGAAGCTTTCTTT
- | TRBJ2-2 | TRBV7-4 | few | CASSFWDRDTGELFF | TGTGCCAGCAGCTTTTGGGACCGCGACACCGGGGAGCTGTTTTTT
TRBD1 | TRBJ2-5 | TRBV4-1 | - | CASSQPRTGGETQYF | TGCGCCAGCAGCCAACCCCGGACAGGGGGCGAGACCCAGTACTTC
TRBD1 | TRBJ2-2 | TRBV7-3 | - | CASSSTGSQTGELFF | TGTGCCAGCAGCTCGACAGGGAGTCAGACCGGGGAGCTGTTTTTT
TRBD2 | TRBJ2-7 | TRBV7-6 | many | CASSLEAGVIGYEQYF | TGTGCCAGCAGCTTGGAAGCGGGGGTAATCGGCTACGAGCAGTACTTC
- | TRBJ2-1 | TRBV20-1 | - | CSAPPLSYNEQFF | TGCAGTGCCCCTCCCTTATCCTACAATGAGCAGTTCTTC
TRBD1 | TRBJ1-5 | TRBV12-3/TRBV12-4 | - | CASRTGLGQPQHF | TGTGCCAGCAGGACAGGGCTTGGACAGCCCCAGCATTTT
- | TRBJ1-1 | TRBV6-5 | - | CASSLGQWTEAFF | TGTGCCAGCAGTCTTGGGCAATGGACTGAAGCTTTCTTT
- | TRBJ2-1 | TRBV7-8 | few | CASSLSPGNNEQFF | TGTGCCAGCAGCTTATCCCCCGGGAACAATGAGCAGTTCTTC
TRBD1 | TRBJ2-5 | TRBV24-1 | few | CATSDRDSQQETQYF | TGTGCCACCAGTGATCGGGACAGTCAACAAGAGACCCAGTACTTC
- | TRBJ2-3 | TRBV28 | many | CASSFAYTDTQYF | TGTGCCAGCAGTTTTGCGTACACAGATACGCAGTATTTT
TRBD1 | TRBJ2-3 | TRBV5-1 | - | CASGTGEGPDTQYF | TGCGCCAGCGGGACAGGGGAGGGCCCAGATACGCAGTATTTT
- | TRBJ2-1 | TRBV5-6 | few | CASSLPGLHLNEQFF | TGTGCCAGCAGCTTACCGGGACTCCACCTCAATGAGCAGTTCTTC
- | TRBJ1-2 | TRBV7-2 | few | CASRRRGGSHGYTF | TGTGCCAGCAGACGCAGGGGAGGTAGCCATGGCTACACCTTC
- | TRBJ2-7 | TRBV29-1 | - | CSVGGDDSYEQYF | TGCAGCGTTGGGGGGGATGACTCCTACGAGCAGTACTTC
TRBD1 | TRBJ1-2 | TRBV6-1 | few | CASSEAPIMTGNGYTF | TGTGCCAGCAGTGAAGCCCCTATAATGACAGGGAATGGCTACACCTTC
TRBD1 | TRBJ2-7 | TRBV28 | - | CASSLMTGSSYEQYF | TGTGCCAGCAGTTTGATGACAGGGAGTTCCTACGAGCAGTACTTC
- | TRBJ1-1 | TRBV7-2 | few | CASSLAQGRAFF | TGTGCCAGCAGCTTAGCCCAGGGGAGGGCTTTCTTT
- | TRBJ1-5 | TRBV7-2 | many | CASRPTAQGDQPQHF | TGTGCCAGCAGACCCACCGCACAGGGTGATCAGCCCCAGCATTTT
- | TRBJ1-2 | TRBV7-2 | - | CASSPFGQNYGYPF | TGTGCCAGCAGCCCTTTCGGTCAGAACTATGGCTACCCCTTC
TRBD2 | TRBJ2-1 | TRBV7-2 | - | CASRHTSGIYNEQFF | TGTGCCAGCAGACATACTAGCGGGATTTACAATGAGCAGTTCTTC
- | TRBJ2-3 | TRBV7-8 | few | CASSLELSPSTDTQYF | TGTGCCAGCAGCTTAGAACTTTCACCCTCCACAGATACGCAGTATTTT
- | TRBJ2-7 | TRBV7-2 | few | CASSFGDSSYEQYF | TGTGCCAGCAGCTTTGGGGATTCCTCCTACGAGCAGTACTTC
- | TRBJ1-4 | TRBV20-1 | - | CSANDEGGGKLFF | TGCAGTGCAAACGACGAGGGTGGAGGAAAACTGTTTTTT
- | TRBJ2-7 | TRBV20-1 | - | CSCGPNYEQYF | TGCAGTTGCGGCCCAAACTACGAGCAGTACTTC
- | TRBJ1-5 | TRBV5-4 | - | CASSSDGDNQPQHF | TGTGCCAGCAGCTCCGACGGCGACAATCAGCCCCAGCATTTT
- | TRBJ1-6 | TRBV20-1 | - | CSARDGGTRSPLHF | TGCAGTGCTAGAGACGGGGGTACTCGCTCACCCCTCCACTTT
- | TRBJ1-1 | TRBV7-2 | many | CASRRTPEMNTEAFF | TGTGCCAGCAGGAGGACACCGGAAATGAACACTGAAGCTTTCTTT
- | TRBJ2-3 | TRBV7-8 | many | CASSAATDTQYF | TGTGCCAGCAGCGCAGCCACAGATACGCAGTATTTT
TRBD1 | TRBJ1-1 | TRBV7-2 | many | CASSLQGGMNTEAFF | TGTGCCAGCAGCTTACAGGGGGGGATGAACACTGAAGCTTTCTTT
- | TRBJ2-4 | TRBV26 | - | CASSWVGSKNIQYF | TGTGCCAGCAGTTGGGTGGGGTCCAAAAACATTCAGTACTTC
- | TRBJ1-1 | TRBV5-1 | - | CASSAEGSMNTEAFF | TGCGCCAGCAGCGCCGAAGGTAGCATGAACACTGAAGCTTTCTTT
- | TRBJ2-2 | TRBV7-9 | - | CASSLSADRGTGELFF | TGTGCCAGCAGCTTATCGGCCGACCGCGGCACCGGGGAGCTGTTTTTT
- | TRBJ2-3 | TRBV11-2 | - | CASKLTGSTDTQYF | TGTGCCAGCAAATTGACGGGGAGCACAGATACGCAGTATTTT
TRBD2 | TRBJ2-3 | TRBV7-8 | many | CASSLEAGDADTQYF | TGTGCCAGCAGCTTAGAAGCGGGGGACGCAGATACGCAGTATTTT
TRBD1 | TRBJ2-7 | TRBV7-9 | few | CASSPSGGQGSYEQYF | TGTGCCAGCAGCCCCTCCGGGGGACAGGGTTCCTACGAGCAGTACTTC
TRBD2 | TRBJ2-4 | TRBV28 | - | CASSFSGSDNIQYF | TGTGCCAGCAGTTTTAGCGGGAGTGATAACATTCAGTACTTC
TRBD1 | TRBJ2-3 | TRBV11-1 | many | CASSIRDRGGTDTQYF | TGTGCCAGCAGCATCCGGGACAGGGGAGGCACAGATACGCAGTATTTT
- | TRBJ2-1 | TRBV4-1 | - | CASSQEGEAEPSSYNEQFF | TGTGCCAGCAGCCAAGAAGGCGAAGCGGAGCCAAGCTCCTACAATGAGCAGTTCTTC